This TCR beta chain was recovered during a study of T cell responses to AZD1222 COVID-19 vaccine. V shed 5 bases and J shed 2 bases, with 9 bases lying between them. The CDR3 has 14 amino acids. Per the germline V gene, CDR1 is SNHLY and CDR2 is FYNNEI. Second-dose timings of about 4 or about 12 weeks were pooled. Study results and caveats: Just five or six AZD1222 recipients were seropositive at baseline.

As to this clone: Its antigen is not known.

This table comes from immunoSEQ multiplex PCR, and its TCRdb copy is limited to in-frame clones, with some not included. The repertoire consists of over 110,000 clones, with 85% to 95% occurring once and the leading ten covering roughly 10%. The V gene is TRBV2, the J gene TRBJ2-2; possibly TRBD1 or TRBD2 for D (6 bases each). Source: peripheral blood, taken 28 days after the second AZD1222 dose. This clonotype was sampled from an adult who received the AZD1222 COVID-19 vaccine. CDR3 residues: CASSRGVNTGELFF. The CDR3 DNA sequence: TGTGCCAGCAGTAGGGGGGTCAACACCGGGGAGCTGTTTTTT.